This TCR beta chain came from a study of T cell responses to AZD1222 COVID-19 vaccine. Whole-study findings and limits: Seropositivity was recorded at baseline in only six AZD1222 recipients.

The assay was immunoSEQ multiplex PCR, and TCRdb's table has in-frame clones only and misses some. The table records tens of thousands of clones, around 87% of them present only once. As regards this clone: Its antigen is undetermined.

There are 14 residues in the CDR3. V trimming: 6 bases; J trimming: 11 bases; junction bases outside the gene matches: 11. Looked up from germline, CDR1 is WNHNN and CDR2 is SYGVQD (reference sequence). The sequences come from peripheral blood, collected on day 0 of AZD1222 vaccination. The chain carries TRBV10-1 and TRBJ2-1; 9 positions agree with TRBD2. The receptor was derived from an adult in good health. CDR3 nucleotide sequence: TGCGCCAGCAGCGCCGTCCCGGGACTAGCCCAGCAGTTCTTC. Its protein product is CASSAVPGLAQQFF.